The 14 T cell receptor beta chains below come from one sample, sequenced in a study of T cells after yellow fever vaccination. TCRdb re-called the 5' RACE reads with MiXCR, one entry per CDR3 protein. The table shows just under 30,000 distinct CDR3 sequences, with about 5% occurring only once. The material sequenced was CD8+ T cells sorted from PBMCs, taken 10 days after the yellow fever booster vaccination. The receptors were gathered from a man younger than 40 who received the YFV17D yellow fever vaccine.

The table lists this clonotype with many counts. For the CDR3, the DNA is TGTGCCAGCAGCTCCTCCTCCGGGACAGGGGACTACGAGCAGTACTTC. Translated, it gives CASSSSSGTGDYEQYF. The chain is built from TRBV7-9 and TRBJ2-7, with 10 bases fitting TRBD1. CDR1 is SEHNR, CDR2 FQNEAQ, per germline (reference sequence). The CDR3 runs to 16 residues. Losses at the gene ends were 4 bases for V and 3 bases for J; bases not matched to a gene: 9.

This clonotype was picked up many times. This chain uses TRBV30 with TRBJ2-1, with D possibly matching TRBD1 (5 bases). Germline V gene data show CDR1 as GTSNPN and CDR2 as SVGIG (reference sequence). The CDR3 is 14 amino acids. V was trimmed by 0 bases and J by 1 base, leaving 7 bases between them. The chain's CDR3 is CAWSVRGSYNEQFF. The CDR3 DNA is TGTGCCTGGAGTGTAAGGGGTTCCTACAATGAGCAGTTCTTC.

This clonotype was seen repeatedly, ten times or more. The chain uses TRBV6-5 and TRBJ2-7; 14 nucleotides agree with TRBD2. CDR3 length equals 19 residues. The junction had 10 bases not matched to a gene; V was cut back by 2 bases and J by 1 base. Germline loops: CDR1 MNHEY, CDR2 SVGAGI. CDR3 loop: CASSYTGGLAGAGSYEQYF. In DNA form, the CDR3 reads TGTGCCAGCAGTTACACCGGGGGACTAGCGGGAGCCGGGTCCTACGAGCAGTACTTC.

At least ten counts were recorded for this clonotype. The chain employs TRBV28 and TRBJ2-5; no definite D call. This CDR3 spans 13 amino acids. Germline V gene lookup returns CDR1 MDHEN and CDR2 SYDVKM. The V and J ends lost 5 bases and 0 bases respectively, with 7 bases between them. CDR3 region: CASSTLYQETQYF. The CDR3 coding sequence is TGTGCCAGCAGTACACTATACCAAGAGACCCAGTACTTC.

This clonotype appeared many times. The chain carries TRBV27 and TRBJ2-4; 9 bases agree with TRBD1. Germline CDR1 and CDR2: MNHEY and SMNVEV (reference sequence). This CDR3 comprises 18 residues. Losses at the gene ends were 6 bases for V and 6 bases for J; bases not matched to a gene: 18. DNA for the CDR3: TGTGCCAGCAGACTAACGGTACCGGGACAGGGAATGTTAAACATTCAGTACTTC. It yields the protein CASRLTVPGQGMLNIQYF.

This clonotype was seen ten or more times. The chain links TRBV29-1 to TRBJ2-1, with unresolved D. This CDR3 comprises 15 residues. Looked up from germline, CDR1 is SQVTM and CDR2 is ANQGSEA. Trimming shortened V by 1 base and J by 0 bases, and 10 bases separated the two germline ends. This CDR3 is CSVEGTRSSYNEQFF. Written as DNA, the CDR3 is TGCAGCGTTGAAGGCACCCGGAGCTCCTACAATGAGCAGTTCTTC.

The sample holds many counts of this clonotype. The V and J genes are TRBV10-3 and TRBJ2-7, with a possible D match to TRBD2 (6 bases). Trimming shortened V by 6 bases and J by 0 bases, and 15 bases separated the two germline ends. The CDR3 runs 15 residues. Per germline, CDR1 ENHRY and CDR2 SYGVKD. The chain's CDR3 is CAISPATRSSYEQYF. The CDR3 DNA reads TGTGCCATCAGCCCCGCGACTAGAAGCTCCTACGAGCAGTACTTC.

This clonotype was seen many times. The V gene is TRBV20-1, the J gene TRBJ1-3; a possible D gene is TRBD1 (5 bases). Germline loops: CDR1 DFQATT, CDR2 SNEGSKA (reference sequence). Between the trimmed V and J ends, which lost 5 bases and 4 bases, there was a span of 15 bases. The CDR3 has 14 residues. The CDR3 sequence: CSAWPGLAGNTIYF. The CDR3 DNA follows: TGCAGTGCTTGGCCGGGGCTAGCGGGAAACACCATATATTTT.

This clonotype was seen ten or more times. The chain couples TRBV15 to TRBJ1-1, with a tentative D call TRBD1 (6 bases). CDR1 is LNHNV and CDR2 is YYDKDF in the germline V gene (reference sequence). CDR3 length: 19 residues. V lost 3 bases to trimming and J lost 3 bases, with 26 bases between them. CDR3 DNA sequence: TGTGCCACCAGCAGGGGAGAACAGGGATTGTCGAGGTGGGACACTGAAGCTTTCTTT. Its protein is CATSRGEQGLSRWDTEAFF. The complete variable domain, with remaining parts taken from reference TRBV15 and TRBJ1-1, reads DAMVIQNPRYQVTQFGKPVTLSCSQTLNHNVMYWYQQKSSQAPKLLFHYYDKDFNNEADTPDNFQSRRPNTSFCFLDIRSPGLGDTAMYLCATSRGEQGLSRWDTEAFFGQGTRLTVV.

This clonotype was picked up many times. The chain employs TRBV7-7 and TRBJ2-3; D ambiguous. CDR1 and CDR2 (germline): SSHAT, FNYEAQ (reference sequence). V lost 5 bases to trimming and J lost 3 bases, with 12 bases between them. The CDR3 extends over 14 amino acids. CDR3 bases: TGTGCCAGCAGCGTTCGGGCCGGTACAGATACGCAGTATTTT. Its translation: CASSVRAGTDTQYF.

This clonotype was detected many times. V usage is TRBV5-1 and J usage is TRBJ2-5; tentative D call: TRBD2 (6 bases). The CDR3 sequence is 15 residues long. Per the germline V gene, CDR1 is SGHRS and CDR2 is YFSETQ. V shed 4 bases and J shed 1 base, with 14 bases lying between them. The CDR3 here is CASSPEPGLQETQYF. CDR3 DNA: TGCGCCAGCAGCCCGGAACCGGGACTCCAAGAGACCCAGTACTTC.

This clonotype was seen repeatedly, ten times or more. The rearrangement links TRBV20-1 to TRBJ2-3; D not certain. Germline V gene data show CDR1 as DFQATT and CDR2 as SNEGSKA (reference sequence). V was cut by 0 bases and J by 4 bases, with 11 bases left in between. The CDR3 loop spans 14 amino acids. The CDR3 bases are TGCAGTGCTAGAGATCTGCTAGTAGCAGATACGCAGTATTTT. Its translation: CSARDLLVADTQYF.

This clonotype was detected ten times or more. The rearrangement uses TRBV20-1 and TRBJ2-5, with a possible D match to TRBD2 (5 bases). V was shortened by 0 bases and J by 3 bases, with 14 bases between the two germline ends. CDR3 length: 15 residues. Germline V gene data show CDR1 as DFQATT and CDR2 as SNEGSKA (reference sequence). CDR3 protein: CSARDLDSAEETQYF. DNA of the CDR3: TGCAGTGCTAGAGATCTCGATAGCGCAGAAGAGACCCAGTACTTC.

This clonotype was picked up many times. The rearrangement joins TRBV20-1 to TRBJ2-1; 7 bases line up with TRBD2. J gave up 10 bases and V 0 bases, and 9 bases lay outside the gene matches. Germline-derived CDR1 and CDR2 are DFQATT and SNEGSKA (reference sequence). This CDR3 has 14 amino acids. In DNA, the CDR3 is TGCAGTGCTAGAGATCTTGCGGGAGAACGCGAGCAGTTCTTC. Translation: CSARDLAGEREQFF.